One sample yielded the 3 T cell receptor beta chains listed below, sequenced in a study of vaccination and CD4 T cells after COVID-19. As for treatment: approximately nine-day PBMC culture with coronavirus spike peptide pools or control peptides (ViraFEST assay). Sequenced with the Oncomine TCR Beta short-read assay was DNA taken from cultured CD4+ T cells. TCRdb reprocessed the PCR reads with MiXCR, giving one entry per CDR3 protein. The repertoire holds around 11,000 distinct CDR3 sequences, nearly 25% seen once, with around 24% in the top ten. No antigens are known for them. The sequenced sample was CD4+ T cells from blood, cultured in vitro, obtained before SARS-CoV-2 vaccination. Source of these receptors: a human donor who received a COVID-19 vaccine.

The genes are TRBV24-1 and TRBJ1-5; 9 bases map to TRBD1. The germline gives CDR1 KGHDR, CDR2 SFDVKD. The CDR3 contains 14 residues. Trimming took 6 bases from V and 4 from J; bases not matched to a gene: 3. CDR3 coding DNA: TGTGCCACCAGTTCCGGGACAGGGAATCAGCCCCAGCATTTT. Translation: CATSSGTGNQPQHF.

The V call is TRBV6-1, the J call TRBJ1-3; unclear D gene. The CDR3 extends over 12 amino acids. Germline V gene data show CDR1 as MNHNS and CDR2 as SASEGT. V was cut by 6 bases and J by 4 bases, with 7 bases left in between. The CDR3 here is CASRSPGNTIYF. Here the CDR3 DNA reads TGTGCCAGCAGGAGCCCCGGAAACACCATATATTTT.

This rearrangement joins TRBV6-2 or TRBV6-3 to TRBJ2-3; 13 bases fit TRBD2. The length of the CDR3 is 17 residues. J lost 0 bases, V lost 6 bases, and 6 bases had no gene match. Germline CDR1 MNHEY, CDR2 SVGEGT. In nucleotides, the CDR3 is TGTGCCAGCAGCCCCGGACTAGCGGGGGTTAGCACAGATACGCAGTATTTT. Translation gives CASSPGLAGVSTDTQYF.